This T cell receptor (beta chain) came from a study of identical twins. Whole-study findings and limits: Reduced insertions were recorded for abundant cord blood beta clonotypes, with no such pattern in memory repertoires.

J was trimmed by 2 bases and V by 3 bases; bases with no gene match: 3. The CDR3 has 14 amino acids. The V gene's germline CDR1 is LNHDA and CDR2 SQIVND (reference sequence). As for this clonotype: Antigen unknown.

The cDNA had a unique molecular identifier and a template-switch universal primer site. TCRdb itself ran the 5' RACE reads through MiXCR, one entry per CDR3 protein. The table lists approximately 890,000 distinct CDR3 sequences, roughly an eighth of them singletons. The data also belong to a second study, concerning yellow fever vaccine responses in identical twins. This second study says: On the reported evidence, twins' vaccine T cell responses seemed partly convergent and partly personalized.

The clonotype originates from a woman between 18 and 30 years old in good health. Input material: PBMCs. The chain carries TRBV19 and TRBJ2-7; 8 bases are a match to TRBD1. The CDR3 loop is CASSIDRGTYEQYF. The CDR3 nucleotides are TGTGCCAGTAGTATCGACAGGGGTACCTACGAGCAGTACTTC.